These 9 T cell receptor beta chains originate from one sample sequenced in a study of cytomegalovirus exposure and HLA in healthy donors. 60 Vbeta and 13 Jbeta primers were used in PCR. The protocol was immunoSEQ multiplex PCR, while the TCRdb copy is restricted to in-frame clones and leaves out a portion. The sample gives approximately 180,000 clones, around 78% of which show up once; around 13% is in the top ten. Material: PBMCs. The receptor source for this set is a woman in her 50s in good health and CMV-seropositive.

The chain carries TRBV14 and TRBJ2-7; 7 nucleotides match TRBD1. CDR1 SGHDN and CDR2 FVKESK come from the germline V gene. This CDR3 has 14 residues. V was clipped by 4 bases and J by 3 bases; unmatched bases: 6. CDR3 in amino acids: CASSRQGWGYEQYF. The CDR3 nucleotides are TGTGCCAGCAGCCGACAGGGTTGGGGCTACGAGCAGTACTTC.

The sample holds a few counts of this clone. The chain carries TRBV19 and TRBJ2-5, with 8 bases aligning to TRBD1. In germline, CDR1 is LNHDA, CDR2 SQIVND (reference sequence). This CDR3 is built from 13 residues. The ends lost 8 bases at V and 4 bases at J; junction bases unmatched: 6. CDR3 DNA sequence: TGTGCCAGTGGACAGGGATCAAGAGAGACCCAGTACTTC. Its translation: CASGQGSRETQYF.

This clone was detected a few times. This chain joins TRBV19 and TRBJ1-2; weak D call: TRBD1 (6 bases). This CDR3 region has 16 residues. Germline V gene lookup returns CDR1 LNHDA and CDR2 SQIVND (reference sequence). V was trimmed by 5 bases and J by 2 bases, leaving 18 bases between them. CDR3 residues: CASSARRGGSNYGYTF. DNA for the CDR3: TGTGCCAGTAGTGCCCGTAGGGGGGGCTCGAACTATGGCTACACCTTC.

The chain has TRBV7-6 and TRBJ2-5; a possible D gene is TRBD2 (6 bases). The length of the CDR3 is 15 residues. The germline V gene has CDR1 SGHVS and CDR2 FNYEAQ. With 2 bases removed from V and 1 base from J, the gap between germline ends came to 11 bases. The CDR3 nucleotides are TGTGCCAGCAGCTTACGTCGGGACTTCCAAGAGACCCAGTACTTC. Translation gives CASSLRRDFQETQYF.

The gene calls are TRBV5-5 and TRBJ2-7, with 11 bases identical to TRBD2. V was pared by 2 bases and J by 2 bases, with 9 bases of the junction left unmatched. Germline CDR1 reads SGHKS; CDR2 reads YYEKEE (reference sequence). The CDR3 has 17 residues. The CDR3 reads CASSFAGTSGYAYEQYF. CDR3 in DNA: TGTGCCAGCAGCTTTGCCGGGACTAGCGGATACGCCTACGAGCAGTACTTC.

This chain uses TRBV4-1 with TRBJ1-5; D unresolved. From germline, CDR1 is MGHRA and CDR2 YSYEKL. The ends were cut back, 1 base at V and 5 bases at J, with 9 bases in the middle. The CDR3 extends over 14 amino acids. This chain's CDR3 is CASSQVQLYQPQHF. The CDR3 DNA reads as TGCGCCAGCAGCCAAGTACAGCTATATCAGCCCCAGCATTTT.

The chain couples TRBV30 to TRBJ2-3; D may be TRBD2 (5 bases). This CDR3 is built from 15 residues. Germline V gives CDR1 GTSNPN, CDR2 SVGIG (reference sequence). The germline V and J ends were trimmed by 2 bases and 1 base, with 13 bases remaining between them. Written as DNA, the CDR3 is TGTGCCTGGAGTCCGACCCTGGAGGGCACAGATACGCAGTATTTT. Translation: CAWSPTLEGTDTQYF.

The chain couples TRBV5-5 to TRBJ2-1; 7 bases agree with TRBD1. Germline V CDR1 and CDR2: SGHKS, YYEKEE (reference sequence). The CDR3 consists of 15 residues. With 4 bases clipped from V and 0 bases from J, the junction kept 4 bases outside the gene matches. The CDR3 region is CASSPRQGSYNEQFF. The CDR3 coding sequence is TGTGCCAGCAGCCCGCGACAGGGCTCCTACAATGAGCAGTTCTTC.

This clone was seen a handful of times. The rearrangement uses TRBV7-6 and TRBJ2-5, with 10 bases lining up with TRBD1. CDR1 SGHVS and CDR2 FNYEAQ come from the germline V gene. The trim removed 3 bases at V and 5 bases at J, leaving 12 bases unmatched. CDR3 size: 17 residues. The CDR3 DNA reads TGTGCCAGCAGCTTGCTTTCCGGGACAGGGGTGGTCGAGACCCAGTACTTC. It specifies CASSLLSGTGVVETQYF.